This TCR beta chain originates from a study of technical replicates of blood from four donors. The repertoire was sequenced with immunoSEQ multiplex PCR; TCRdb's copy has only in-frame clones and lacks some. This sample yields 99,000 or so clones, of which nearly 97% are seen a single time; around 0.21% belongs to the top ten. Trimming at V came to 3 bases and at J to 3 bases, leaving 10 bases not matched to a gene. There are 19 residues in the CDR3. Per germline, CDR1 SGHDT and CDR2 YYEEEE. This receptor was taken from a human donor in good health. This chain uses TRBV5-6 with TRBJ2-1; 15 bases map to TRBD2. Source material: T cells isolated from PBMCs. The CDR3, as DNA: TGTGCCAGCAGCTGGACTAGCGGGAGGGTCCTTAACATCTACAATGAGCAGTTCTTC. Translating it yields CASSWTSGRVLNIYNEQFF.